The rows below give T cell receptor beta chains drawn from one sample of a study of metastatic and nonmetastatic thyroid tumors. TCRdb reprocessed the PCR reads using MiXCR. The data contain 30,000 to 40,000 clones, 21% of them singletons. The sample consisted of tumor tissue. These receptors all stem from a male donor with papillary thyroid cancer or a benign thyroid nodule (not recorded which). Some clones in this sample may be carry-over from other donors' samples. Both conserved end residues are part of each CDR3. D genes are given only for firm matches. Clone size, where shown, is once, few, many, or a class for clones that have expanded.

-	TRBV11-2	-	TRBJ1-1	CASSPRQAGTEAFF	TGTGCCAGCAGCCCAAGACAGGCGGGCACTGAAGCTTTCTTT
many	TRBV10-2	TRBD2	TRBJ2-3	CASSISGSFTDTQYF	TGCGCCAGCAGCATAAGCGGGAGTTTTACAGATACGCAGTATTTT
many	TRBV9	-	TRBJ2-3	CASSVEGRTDTQYF	TGTGCCAGCAGCGTAGAGGGTAGGACAGATACGCAGTATTTT
many	TRBV5-6	-	TRBJ1-3	CASSSQLTQGTGNTIYF	TGTGCCAGCAGCTCTCAGCTTACGCAGGGAACTGGAAACACCATATATTTT
medium-sized	TRBV28	-	TRBJ2-7	CASSAGGRHSYEQYF	TGTGCCAGCAGTGCAGGGGGGCGCCATTCCTACGAGCAGTACTTC
many	TRBV4-2	-	TRBJ2-7	CASSQGAGRSEQYF	TGTGCCAGCAGTCAAGGGGCGGGACGTTCGGAGCAGTACTTC
-	TRBV11-2	TRBD2	TRBJ2-7	CASSPGLSYEQYF	TGTGCCAGCAGCCCGGGACTATCCTACGAGCAGTACTTC
-	TRBV11-2	-	TRBJ2-7	CATSSDYEQYF	TGTGCCACTTCCTCCGACTACGAGCAGTACTTC
few	TRBV11-2	-	TRBJ1-5	CASSGNQPQHF	TGTGCCAGCAGTGGCAATCAGCCCCAGCATTTT
many	TRBV12-3/TRBV12-4	-	TRBJ2-6	CASSQNTGGVGGANVLTF	TGTGCCAGCAGCCAAAACACAGGAGGTGTGGGGGGGGCCAACGTCCTGACTTTC
many	TRBV11-2	TRBD2	TRBJ2-2	CASSRPGTSVSGELFF	TGTGCCAGCAGCAGGCCCGGGACTAGCGTTAGCGGGGAGCTGTTTTTT
medium-sized	TRBV20-1	TRBD2	TRBJ2-7	CSVDPGLALYEQYF	TGCAGTGTGGACCCGGGACTAGCGCTCTACGAGCAGTACTTC
few	TRBV6-4	TRBD2	TRBJ2-1	CASSDSSGSYNEQFF	TGTGCCAGCAGTGACTCTAGCGGGAGTTACAATGAGCAGTTCTTC
many	TRBV5-6	-	TRBJ1-3	CASSFGGGNTIYF	TGTGCCAGCAGCTTCGGCGGGGGAAACACCATATATTTT
-	TRBV12-3/TRBV12-4	-	TRBJ2-2	CASTTNPGGPTGELFF	TGTGCCAGCACCACCAACCCCGGGGGCCCCACCGGGGAGCTGTTTTTT
-	TRBV11-2	-	TRBJ1-6	CASSLAQGPSPLHF	TGTGCCAGCAGCTTAGCGCAGGGTCCGTCACCCCTCCACTTT
many	TRBV5-1	TRBD1	TRBJ2-1	CASSLETGHRDEQFF	TGCGCCAGCAGCTTGGAGACAGGGCATCGCGATGAGCAGTTCTTC
few	TRBV6-2/TRBV6-3	-	TRBJ1-1	CASSYGGSTEAFF	TGTGCCAGCAGTTACGGGGGAAGCACTGAAGCTTTCTTT
-	TRBV5-1	-	TRBJ2-7	CASSERTGPTYEQYF	TGCGCCAGCAGCGAACGTACAGGACCGACCTACGAGCAGTACTTC
few	TRBV6-1	-	TRBJ1-5	CASRAGIGNHPQHF	TGTGCCAGCAGAGCAGGTATTGGCAATCATCCCCAGCATTTT